The entry that follows covers one T cell receptor (beta chain) sequence. What this receptor recognizes is not known. No quality values exist for individual bases; no much larger clone is one base distant. Libraries were prepared through the immunoSEQ multiplex PCR assay. Each sample had 90,000 to 100,000 TCR templates assayed by the deep sequencing platform. Genomic DNA extracted from sorted T cells was used for TCRbeta CDR3 sequencing. The authors' analysis ran thus. The R programming language was used for clonal analysis of the TCRbeta CDR3 data. Unstimulated samples were compared with post-reaction CFSE-low samples to define alloreactive CD4+ and CD8+ clones. Regulatory or non-regulatory origin of alloreactive CD4+ clones was assigned by matching sequences to the sorted unstimulated Treg and non-Treg repertoires. In its TCRdb copy, this immuneACCESS table keeps in-frame sequences only and misses some clones. Where compared with another copy, unresolved V genes explain less than half of these, and the others have no known cause. V, J and clone size are taken as reported in that table, and D and trimming were inferred from the DNA itself. Across this sample there are some 97,000 clones, with around 92% seen only once. The ten largest clones represent around 0.68% of the sample.

TCRbeta CDR3 sequencing was performed on sorted unstimulated T cells and on proliferating T cells recovered from mixed lymphocyte reactions. Fresh whole blood from about 11 HLA-typed healthy donors was used as the source from which PBMCs were isolated. To map where alloreactive clones came from, unstimulated CD4+ regulatory T cells were FACS-sorted. This entry belongs to a study of siplizumab effects on memory and regulatory T cells (dated by TCRdb to about 2019). Looking at the study overall: The effect of the anti-CD2 antibody siplizumab on alloreactive T-cell subsets was examined in allogeneic mixed lymphocyte reactions constructed from human PBMCs. Results the study describes overall, beyond this receptor: Among mappable alloreactive CD4+ clones, an average Treg-derived fraction of approximately 73% was observed with siplizumab, compared with 25% to 30% in control reactions. A naive or memory phenotype could not be assigned to roughly 75-96% of proliferating CD4+ or CD8+ clones. Whether proliferating Tregs from siplizumab cultures were suppressive was not functionally confirmed. Because sequences below about 10^-5 frequency were poorly captured, only a minor fraction of alloreactive clones could be mapped to unstimulated subsets. Unstimulated naive T cells appeared more diverse than memory T cells, and naive cells seemed to contribute substantially to the alloresponse. The cumulative frequency of alloreactive sequences traceable to unstimulated CD4+ memory T cells was significantly reduced by siplizumab.

Specimen: Tregs sorted from blood. This receptor was obtained from a human donor in good health.

The bases read TGTGCCAGCAGCTATGTGGAGGCGGGACCTAAAGAGCAGTTCTTC. Its amino acids are CASSYVEAGPKEQFF. The V and J segments used are TRBV5-4 and TRBJ2-1; the D gene is possibly TRBD2, with 6 bases matching. The CDR3 measures 15 amino acids from cysteine to phenylalanine. Of all the DNA, just the CDR3 is kept, 45 bases in frame from base 1. Looking up the germline V gene (reference sequence) yields CDR1 SGHNT and CDR2 YYREEE. V sheds 3 bases and J sheds 10 bases, leaving 20 bases between their ends.